Ten or more counts support the clone carrying this T cell receptor beta chain. TCRdb ran MiXCR on the RACE reads and lists one entry per CDR3 protein. Of over 35,000 distinct CDR3 sequences listed, over 9.5% were seen once; the top ten hold 2% to 2.5%. This entry is derived from a study of human T cells and chemical hapten exposure. The V and J ends lost 1 base and 6 bases respectively, with 13 bases between them. Germline V CDR1 and CDR2: SGHVS, FQNEAQ. CDR3 length: 14 residues. Time point of the sample: patch test 3, about 24 weeks after DPC sensitization. Treatment noted: therapeutic diphenylcyclopropenone sensitization with weekly scalp DPC. Someone pulled total RNA out of unfractionated whole blood.

The receptor was derived from a woman in her forties with alopecia areata. Some clones in this sample may be carry-over from other donors' samples. The sequenced sample was whole blood, obtained in connection with sensitization to the hapten diphenylcyclopropenone (DPC). This chain uses TRBV7-8 with TRBJ2-7; weak D call: TRBD1 (6 bases). CDR3 residues: CASSLGTARSEQYF. The CDR3 nucleotides are TGTGCCAGCAGCTTAGGGACAGCTCGGAGCGAGCAGTACTTC.